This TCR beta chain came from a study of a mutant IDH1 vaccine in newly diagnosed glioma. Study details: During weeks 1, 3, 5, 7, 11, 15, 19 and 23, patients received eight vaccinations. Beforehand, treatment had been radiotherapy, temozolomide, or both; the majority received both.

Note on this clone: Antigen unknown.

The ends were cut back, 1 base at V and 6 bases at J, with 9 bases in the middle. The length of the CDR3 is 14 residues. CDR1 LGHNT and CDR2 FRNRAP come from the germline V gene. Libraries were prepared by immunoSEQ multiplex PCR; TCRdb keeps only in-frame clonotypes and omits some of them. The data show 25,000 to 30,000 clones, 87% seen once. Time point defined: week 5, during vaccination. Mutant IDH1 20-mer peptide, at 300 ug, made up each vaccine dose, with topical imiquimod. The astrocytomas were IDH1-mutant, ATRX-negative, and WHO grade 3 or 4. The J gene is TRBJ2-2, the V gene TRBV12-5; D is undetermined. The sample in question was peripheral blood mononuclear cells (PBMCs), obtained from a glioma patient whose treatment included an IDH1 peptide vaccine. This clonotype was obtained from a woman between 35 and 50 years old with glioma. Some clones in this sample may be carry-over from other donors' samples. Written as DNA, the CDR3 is TGTGCTAGTGGTTTGGAAGGGTCCCCCGGGGAGCTGTTTTTT. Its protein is CASGLEGSPGELFF.